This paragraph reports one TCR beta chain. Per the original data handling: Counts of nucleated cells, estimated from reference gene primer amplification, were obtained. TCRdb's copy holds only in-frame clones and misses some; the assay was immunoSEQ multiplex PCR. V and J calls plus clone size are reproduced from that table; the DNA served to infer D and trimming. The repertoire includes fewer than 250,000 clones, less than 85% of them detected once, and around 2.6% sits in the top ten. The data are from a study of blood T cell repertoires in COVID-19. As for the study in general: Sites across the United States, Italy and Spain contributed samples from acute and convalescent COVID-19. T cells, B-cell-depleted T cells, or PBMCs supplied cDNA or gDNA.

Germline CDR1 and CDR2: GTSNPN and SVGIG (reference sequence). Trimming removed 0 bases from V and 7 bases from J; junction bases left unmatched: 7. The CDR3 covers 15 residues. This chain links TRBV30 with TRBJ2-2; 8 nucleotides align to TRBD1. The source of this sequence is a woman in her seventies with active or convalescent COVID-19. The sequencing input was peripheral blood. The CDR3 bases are TGTGCCTGGAGTGTCAGGACAGGGATTGGCGGGGAGCTGTTTTTT. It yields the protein CAWSVRTGIGGELFF.